The sequence of this TCR beta chain was determined in a study of beta chain features in type 1 diabetes. The overall study: All samples together contributed 107,917,701 sorted cells for examination.

General observations from the study: Cells expressing TCR highly could be over-represented by cDNA sequencing. Researchers report that Type 1 diabetes patients had moderately but significantly shorter TCRB CDR3s across all four CD4+ subsets.

A sort by CD45RO/CCR7/CD25/CD127/CD95/CD27 yielded CD4+ naive, central memory, regulatory and stem cell-like memory cells. Investigators reverse transcribed all isolated RNA, so they sequenced expressed TCRB transcripts. Regulatory, naive and central memory T cell samples averaged approximately 3.9 million reads. Produced via immunoSEQ multiplex PCR; TCRdb's table is partial and in-frame only. The sample consists of 300,000 to 350,000 clones, about 13% of them appearing once. This clone was counted between two and nine times. Its antigen is unidentified. Trimming removed 6 bases from V and 6 bases from J, with 15 bases in between. Germline CDR1 is KGHSH and CDR2 is LQKENI. The CDR3 covers 14 residues.

This chain links TRBV18 with TRBJ2-1; tentative D call: TRBD2 (5 bases). The clonotype was recovered from a woman in her late teens or twenties with type 1 diabetes. Input material: naive CD4+ T cells from blood. Written as DNA, the CDR3 is TGTGCCAGCTCCTCGATCCAGAGCGGCAATGAGCAGTTCTTC. Protein product: CASSSIQSGNEQFF.